This T cell receptor (beta chain) was captured by sequencing in a study of cytomegalovirus exposure and HLA in healthy donors. About the study: Genetic ancestry analysis placed approximately 80% of the 300 to 500 donors that were genotyped in the Caucasian-associated cluster.

Comment on this clone: As yet, its antigen is unknown.

The PCR employed 60 Vbeta primers together with 13 Jbeta primers. TCRdb keeps only in-frame clones here, not all; method: immunoSEQ multiplex PCR. The table includes about 180,000 clones, around 75% detected once. Study-wide points: Researchers catalogued about 150 TCR beta chains as cytomegalovirus-associated. TCR beta V- and J-gene trimming was later associated with a missense DCLRE1C variant.

This CDR3 has 17 residues. Trimming removed 2 bases from V and 2 bases from J, with 15 bases in between. Germline V gene lookup returns CDR1 LNHDA and CDR2 SQIVND (reference sequence). V is TRBV19 and J is TRBJ2-2; TRBD1 is a possible D gene (5 bases). Sequencing input: PBMCs. The sequence was collected from a male donor in good health and CMV-seronegative. The chain's CDR3 is CASSIPPQGLNTGELFF. The CDR3 region has the DNA TGTGCCAGTAGTATACCCCCTCAGGGTTTAAACACCGGGGAGCTGTTTTTT.